What follows is one T cell receptor beta chain and its context. Primers used in a second PCR of about 6 to 12 cycles were a sample-barcoded 5' primer and a J-beta primer mix. Using its own MiXCR run on the 5' RACE reads, TCRdb lists one record per CDR3 protein. The sample has hundreds of thousands of distinct CDR3 sequences, about 27% seen once; the top ten hold approximately 4%. The source of the sample is a study of blood T cells in healthy people across ages. The germline gives CDR1 MNHNY, CDR2 SVGAGI (reference sequence). V shed 8 bases and J 4 bases; nucleotides not matched to a gene: 5. This CDR3 has 13 residues. Another study also made use of these data, one on T cells of mothers and their children.

Sequenced: blood. The rearrangement links TRBV6-6 to TRBJ2-3, with 8 bases fitting TRBD2. The receptor was derived from a boy aged 2 to 9 in good health. The CDR3 region has the DNA TGTGCCAGCCTCGCGGGAGGCTCAGATACGCAGTATTTT. It yields the protein CASLAGGSDTQYF.